This T cell receptor (beta chain) emerged from a study of cytomegalovirus exposure and HLA in healthy donors. Study-wide background: A prior analysis found 117 million unique TCR beta sequences from 170 million or so T cells.

The CDR3 has 19 amino acids. Germline CDR1 is LNHNV and CDR2 is YYDKDF (reference sequence). Trimming shortened V by 1 base and J by 0 bases, and 20 bases separated the two germline ends. Study-level findings and limits: A later analysis, which compared TCR beta chains of equal frequency, found the HLA-associated ones more clonally expanded.

As to this clone: What it binds is not known.

At sampling all donors were nominally healthy, likely with unrecorded immune exposures. PCR involved 60 Vbeta and 13 Jbeta primers. Here immunoSEQ multiplex PCR was the method, and the copy in TCRdb shows in-frame clones only, minus some. The top ten clones hold around 2.9% of a sample with 150,000 to 200,000 clones, approximately 59% of them seen once. The sample taken for sequencing was PBMCs. The sequence was collected from a man aged 35-49 years in good health and CMV-seronegative. V and J are TRBV15 and TRBJ2-3; tentatively, D is TRBD2 (7 bases). The CDR3 reads CATSRVGFQGRASTDTQYF. In nucleotides, the CDR3 is TGTGCCACCAGCAGAGTAGGGTTTCAGGGGAGGGCTAGCACAGATACGCAGTATTTT.